In its sample, the clone carrying this T cell receptor beta chain was seen a few times. No antigen is known for it. The sample comes from a study of T-cell memory formation after mild COVID-19. Study overall: Clusters of TCRs were largely donor specific. Findings and caveats of the study: Nothing confirmed that second-wave clones peaking on day 37 were specific for SARS-CoV-2. Largely, contracting CD4+ clones fell within CM and EM, and contracting CD8+ clones within EMRA.

This CDR3 spans 16 amino acids. The germline gives CDR1 MNHGY, CDR2 SVAAGI. V lost 4 bases to trimming and J lost 9 bases, with 22 bases between them. TCRalpha and TCRbeta libraries used 5'RACE with constant-segment primers and UMIs. TCRdb passed the 5' RACE reads through MiXCR, listing each CDR3 protein once. The sample lists 350,000 to 500,000 distinct CDR3 sequences; 20% to 25% were seen once. The sample consisted of PBMCs or a T cell subset sorted from them (not recorded which). The clonotype was recovered from an adult woman who had mild COVID-19 (a few samples of this study predate the infection). Cell type and time point are not known. V and J are TRBV6-9 and TRBJ2-4; tentative D call: TRBD2 (6 bases). The chain's CDR3 is CASSFPQGGALSIQYF. Here the CDR3 DNA reads TGTGCCAGCAGTTTTCCCCAAGGCGGGGCCTTAAGCATTCAGTACTTC.